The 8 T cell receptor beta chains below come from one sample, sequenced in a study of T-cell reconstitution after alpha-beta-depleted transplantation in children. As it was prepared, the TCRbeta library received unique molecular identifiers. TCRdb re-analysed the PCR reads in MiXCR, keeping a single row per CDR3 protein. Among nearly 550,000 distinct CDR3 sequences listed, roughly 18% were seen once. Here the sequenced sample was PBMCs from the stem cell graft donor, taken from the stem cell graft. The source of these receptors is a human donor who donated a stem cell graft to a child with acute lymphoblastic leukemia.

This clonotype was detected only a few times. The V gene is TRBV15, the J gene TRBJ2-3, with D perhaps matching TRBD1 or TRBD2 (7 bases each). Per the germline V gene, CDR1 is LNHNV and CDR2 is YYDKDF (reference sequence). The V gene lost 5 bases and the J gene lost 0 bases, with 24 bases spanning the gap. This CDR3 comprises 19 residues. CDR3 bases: TGTGCCACCAGCGGCCCCCCTGACAGGGACTATTATAGCACAGATACGCAGTATTTT. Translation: CATSGPPDRDYYSTDTQYF.

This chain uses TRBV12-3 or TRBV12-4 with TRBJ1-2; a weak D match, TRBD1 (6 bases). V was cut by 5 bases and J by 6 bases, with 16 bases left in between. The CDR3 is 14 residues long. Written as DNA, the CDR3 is TGTGCCAGCAGTACAGACAGGCCCAGAGATGGCTACACCTTC. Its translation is CASSTDRPRDGYTF.

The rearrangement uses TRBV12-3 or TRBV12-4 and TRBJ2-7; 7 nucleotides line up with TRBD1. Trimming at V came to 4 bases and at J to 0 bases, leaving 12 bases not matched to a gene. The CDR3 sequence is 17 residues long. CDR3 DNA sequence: TGTGCCAGCAGTTACGGACTCCGGACAGGAGTCTCCTACGAGCAGTACTTC. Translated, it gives CASSYGLRTGVSYEQYF.

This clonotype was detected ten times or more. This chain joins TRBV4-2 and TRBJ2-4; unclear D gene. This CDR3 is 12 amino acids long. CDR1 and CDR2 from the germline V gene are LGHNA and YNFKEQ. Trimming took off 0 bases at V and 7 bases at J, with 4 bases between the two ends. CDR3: CASSQDTNIQYF. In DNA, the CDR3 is TGTGCCAGCAGCCAAGATACCAACATTCAGTACTTC.

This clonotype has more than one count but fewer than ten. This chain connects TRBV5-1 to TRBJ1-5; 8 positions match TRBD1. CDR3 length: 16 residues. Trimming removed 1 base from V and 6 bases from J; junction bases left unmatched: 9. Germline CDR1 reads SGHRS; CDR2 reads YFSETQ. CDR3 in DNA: TGCGCCAGCAGCTTGCAAGCCCAGGGGGCTGGTCAGCCCCAGCATTTT. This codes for CASSLQAQGAGQPQHF.

The CDR3 reads CATSRDWAAAYQETQYF. CDR3 coding DNA: TGTGCCACCAGCAGAGATTGGGCAGCGGCCTATCAAGAGACCCAGTACTTC. The chain has TRBV15 and TRBJ2-5; the D gene is possibly TRBD2 (5 bases). The V end was cut by 0 bases, the J end by 2 bases, with 16 bases between. The length of the CDR3 is 17 residues. From germline, CDR1 is LNHNV and CDR2 YYDKDF (reference sequence).

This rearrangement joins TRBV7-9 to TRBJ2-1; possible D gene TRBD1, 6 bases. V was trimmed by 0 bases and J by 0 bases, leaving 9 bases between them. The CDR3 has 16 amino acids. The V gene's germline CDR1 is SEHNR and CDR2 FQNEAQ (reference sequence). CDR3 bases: TGTGCCAGCAGCTTAGCGTGGGACACCTCCTACAATGAGCAGTTCTTC. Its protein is CASSLAWDTSYNEQFF.

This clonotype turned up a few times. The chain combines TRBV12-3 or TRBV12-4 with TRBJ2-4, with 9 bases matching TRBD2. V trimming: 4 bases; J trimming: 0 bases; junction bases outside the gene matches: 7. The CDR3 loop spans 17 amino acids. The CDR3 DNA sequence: TGTGCCAGCAGTTCTCTACTAGCGGGCATAGCCAAAAACATTCAGTACTTC. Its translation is CASSSLLAGIAKNIQYF.